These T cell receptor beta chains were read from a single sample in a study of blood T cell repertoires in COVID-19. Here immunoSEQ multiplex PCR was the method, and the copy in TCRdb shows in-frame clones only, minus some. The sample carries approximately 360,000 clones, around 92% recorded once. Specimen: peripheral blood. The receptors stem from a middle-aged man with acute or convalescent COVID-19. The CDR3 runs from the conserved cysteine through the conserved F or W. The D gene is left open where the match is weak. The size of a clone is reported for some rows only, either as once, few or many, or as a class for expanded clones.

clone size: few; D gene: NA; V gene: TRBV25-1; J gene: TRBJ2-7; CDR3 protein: CASSEYYEQYF; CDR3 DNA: TGTGCCAGCAGTGAGTACTACGAGCAGTACTTC
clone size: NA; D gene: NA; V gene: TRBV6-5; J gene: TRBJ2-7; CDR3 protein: CATSTGQPSYEQYF; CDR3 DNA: TGTGCCACCTCGACTGGACAGCCATCCTACGAGCAGTACTTC
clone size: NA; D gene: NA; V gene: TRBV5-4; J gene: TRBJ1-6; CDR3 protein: CASSLGRDSPLHF; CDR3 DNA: TGTGCCAGCAGCTTGGGGAGGGATTCACCCCTCCACTTT
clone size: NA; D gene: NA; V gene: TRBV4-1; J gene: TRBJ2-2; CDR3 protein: CASSQGVGRTTGELFF; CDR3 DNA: TGCGCCAGCAGCCAAGGGGTCGGGAGAACCACCGGGGAGCTGTTTTTT
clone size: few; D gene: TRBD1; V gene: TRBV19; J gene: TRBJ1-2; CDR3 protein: CASMDRGRNYGYTF; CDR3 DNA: TGTGCCAGTATGGACAGGGGGCGCAACTATGGCTACACCTTC
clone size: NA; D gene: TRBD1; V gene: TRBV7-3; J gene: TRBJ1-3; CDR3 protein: CASRPTRDRVVVGNTIYF; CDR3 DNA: TGTGCCAGCAGACCGACCCGGGACAGGGTAGTTGTTGGAAACACCATATATTTT
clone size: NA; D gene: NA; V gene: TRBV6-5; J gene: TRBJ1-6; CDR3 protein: CAIRAQGLVSSPLHF; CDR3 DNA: TGTGCCATCCGCGCTCAGGGTCTGGTGTCTTCACCCCTCCACTTT
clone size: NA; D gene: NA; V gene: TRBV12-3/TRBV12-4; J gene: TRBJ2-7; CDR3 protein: CASSSQGWEQYF; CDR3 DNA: TGTGCCAGCAGTTCACAGGGATGGGAGCAGTACTTC
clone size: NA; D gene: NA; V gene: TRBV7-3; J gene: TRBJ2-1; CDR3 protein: CASSPTPSARYNEQFF; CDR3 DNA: TGTGCCAGCAGCCCAACGCCTAGCGCCCGATACAATGAGCAGTTCTTC
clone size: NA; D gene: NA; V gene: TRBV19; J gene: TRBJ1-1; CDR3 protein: CASTSGGSANTEAFF; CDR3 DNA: NA